The 27 T cell receptor beta chains in this list originate from one sample, sequenced in a study of human T cells and chemical hapten exposure. TCRdb re-called the RACE reads through MiXCR, storing one row per CDR3 protein. Among more than 300,000 distinct CDR3 sequences listed, around 5.5% were seen once. Sample time point: pre-sensitization, week 0. Indicated treatment: therapeutic diphenylcyclopropenone sensitization with weekly scalp DPC. The sequencing used whole blood, collected in connection with sensitization to the hapten diphenylcyclopropenone (DPC). Receptors originate from a woman aged 18-29 years with alopecia areata. Some clones in this sample may be carry-over from other donors' samples.

There are a few counts of this clonotype. J is TRBJ1-5 and V is TRBV27; 8 bases fit TRBD1. The CDR3 length is 15 residues. Germline CDR1 and CDR2: MNHEY and SMNVEV (reference sequence). The V and J ends lost 6 bases and 1 base, in that order; junction bases with no gene match: 5. CDR3 sequence (DNA): TGTGCCAGCAGATTTGACAGGGGAAGCAATCAGCCCCAGCATTTT. It yields the protein CASRFDRGSNQPQHF.

The sample holds many counts of this clonotype. The rearrangement uses TRBV28 and TRBJ2-7; TRBD2 might be the D (7 bases). V lost 5 bases and J 2 bases, leaving 19 bases between the germline ends. This CDR3 spans 16 amino acids. CDR1 and CDR2 from the germline V gene are MDHEN and SYDVKM. CDR3 nucleotides: TGTGCCAGCAGTCTCTTTAGGGGGGGCTGGGCCTACGAGCAGTACTTC. Translating gives CASSLFRGGWAYEQYF.

This chain joins TRBV29-1 and TRBJ2-7, with 11 nucleotides matching TRBD1. The CDR3 runs to 14 residues. The germline CDR1 and CDR2 sequences are SQVTM and ANQGSEA. Trimming removed 6 bases from V and 4 bases from J; junction bases left unmatched: 8. In DNA, the CDR3 is TGCAGCGTCAATACCGGGACAGGGGGGTACGAGCAGTACTTC. This codes for CSVNTGTGGYEQYF.

This clonotype appeared many times. The chain uses TRBV19 and TRBJ2-1; D call uncertain. V was shortened by 6 bases and J by 6 bases, with 21 bases between the two germline ends. In germline, CDR1 is LNHDA, CDR2 SQIVND (reference sequence). The CDR3 covers 16 residues. CDR3: CASSLPIADTGNEQFF. In nucleotides, the CDR3 is TGTGCCAGTAGCCTACCCATTGCCGACACTGGCAATGAGCAGTTCTTC.

This chain links TRBV6-6 with TRBJ2-3; tentatively, D is TRBD1 (5 bases). This CDR3 contains 15 residues. Germline CDR1 is MNHNY and CDR2 is SVGAGI (reference sequence). Deletions cut 6 bases from V and 1 base from J, with 14 bases between. CDR3 sequence reads: CASSHRRQGTDTQYF. The DNA for the CDR3 is TGTGCCAGCAGCCACAGGCGGCAAGGCACAGATACGCAGTATTTT.

In this sample, this clonotype turned up a few times. The chain employs TRBV6-4 and TRBJ2-2; 14 positions agree with TRBD2. Germline V gene lookup returns CDR1 MRHNA and CDR2 SNTAGT. The junction had 9 bases not matched to a gene; V was cut back by 6 bases and J by 0 bases. The CDR3 length is 19 residues. CDR3 in amino acids: CASSTSGTSGGPNTGELFF. For the CDR3, the DNA is TGTGCCAGCAGCACCTCCGGGACTAGCGGGGGCCCGAACACCGGGGAGCTGTTTTTT.

This clonotype was counted many times. The chain carries TRBV6-2 or TRBV6-3 and TRBJ1-1; D gene ambiguous. Germline loops: CDR1 MNHEY, CDR2 SVGEGT. The CDR3 sequence is 15 residues long. Trimming shortened V by 0 bases and J by 5 bases, and 13 bases separated the two germline ends. CDR3 sequence (DNA): TGTGCCAGCAGTTACTCAGGGAAAGGGATTACTGAAGCTTTCTTT. The encoded protein is CASSYSGKGITEAFF.

This rearrangement joins TRBV6-5 to TRBJ2-6; D is unclear. This CDR3 spans 17 amino acids. The V gene lost 2 bases and the J gene lost 0 bases, with 11 bases spanning the gap. CDR1 is MNHEY, CDR2 SVGAGI, per germline. The CDR3 coding sequence is TGTGCCAGCAGTTACACCGGCAGTAACTCTGGGGCCAACGTCCTGACTTTC. The encoded protein is CASSYTGSNSGANVLTF.

This clonotype was seen at least ten times. The junction shows a germline mismatch at one end, possibly a read error. The genes are TRBV12-3 or TRBV12-4 and TRBJ2-3; no definite D call. CDR3 length: 15 residues. This CDR3 reads CASSLFGGSTDTQYF. The CDR3 coding sequence is TGCGCCAGCAGCTTGTTTGGCGGAAGCACAGATACGCAGTATTTT.

This clonotype was counted many times. The genes are TRBV12-3 or TRBV12-4 and TRBJ1-5; D might be TRBD1 (5 bases). The V gene lost 2 bases and the J gene lost 4 bases, with 12 bases spanning the gap. This CDR3 is built from 15 residues. CDR3 residues: CASSLRQLLNQPQHF. The CDR3 DNA follows: TGTGCCAGCAGTTTACGACAGTTACTTAATCAGCCCCAGCATTTT.

The J gene is TRBJ1-5, the V gene TRBV28; D call uncertain. The V gene lost 7 bases and the J gene lost 4 bases, with 8 bases spanning the gap. The CDR3 contains 12 residues. The V gene's germline CDR1 is MDHEN and CDR2 SYDVKM. The chain's CDR3 is CASKRGNQPQHF. CDR3 bases: TGTGCCAGCAAGCGGGGTAATCAGCCCCAGCATTTT.

This clonotype has ten or more counts. This chain joins TRBV28 and TRBJ2-3; D possibly uses TRBD1 or TRBD2 (5 bases each). Trimming pared 4 bases from V and 6 bases from J, leaving 11 bases between. Germline CDR1 MDHEN, CDR2 SYDVKM. The CDR3 is made up of 13 amino acids. CDR3 in DNA: TGTGCCAGCAGTTCATCCGGGACGGATACGCAGTATTTT. As protein: CASSSSGTDTQYF.

There are a few counts of this clonotype. The chain employs TRBV5-6 and TRBJ2-1; D is ambiguous. Trimming took 2 bases from V and 7 from J, leaving 7 bases between them. CDR1 and CDR2 (germline): SGHDT, YYEEEE. This CDR3 has 12 residues. CDR3 bases: TGTGCCAGCAGCTTCATCCAAAATGAGCAGTTCTTC. Protein: CASSFIQNEQFF.

The V gene is TRBV28, the J gene TRBJ2-4; D ambiguous. The germline V and J ends were trimmed by 6 bases and 0 bases, with 12 bases remaining between them. The CDR3 is 15 amino acids. Germline assignment: CDR1 MDHEN and CDR2 SYDVKM. CDR3 DNA: TGTGCCAGCAGCCTCCCGACCTTAGCCAAAAACATTCAGTACTTC. Protein: CASSLPTLAKNIQYF.

This clonotype was observed at least ten times. The J gene is TRBJ2-2, the V gene TRBV28; D is possibly TRBD1 or TRBD2 (6 bases each). Trimming cost V 4 bases and J 3 bases, with 18 bases left between them. CDR3 length equals 17 residues. Per germline, CDR1 MDHEN and CDR2 SYDVKM. The CDR3 reads CASSSPLTGADTGELFF. CDR3 DNA: TGTGCCAGCAGTTCCCCACTGACGGGGGCAGACACCGGGGAGCTGTTTTTT.

This clonotype came up many times. This chain joins TRBV7-2 and TRBJ1-4; the D is unclear. The V gene lost 5 bases and the J gene lost 0 bases, with 10 bases spanning the gap. This CDR3 comprises 15 residues. CDR1 is SGHTA and CDR2 is FQGNSA in the germline V gene. The DNA of the CDR3 is TGTGCCAGCAGCGATATACGAGCAACTAATGAAAAACTGTTTTTT. Protein sequence: CASSDIRATNEKLFF.

This clonotype was detected many times. V gene TRBV28 combines with J gene TRBJ2-1, with D tentatively TRBD2 (6 bases). This CDR3 comprises 14 residues. Germline V gene data show CDR1 as MDHEN and CDR2 as SYDVKM. With 6 bases removed from V and 8 bases from J, the gap between germline ends came to 17 bases. The CDR3 DNA sequence: TGTGCCAGCAGGGCGGGGACCCGCAAGTATGAGCAGTTCTTC. As protein: CASRAGTRKYEQFF.

This clonotype was detected many times. This chain joins TRBV6-5 and TRBJ1-1; D gene ambiguous. This CDR3 is 13 amino acids long. CDR1 is MNHEY, CDR2 SVGAGI, per germline. Between the trimmed V and J ends, which lost 6 bases and 0 bases, there was a span of 8 bases. CDR3 nucleotide sequence: TGTGCCAGCAGGAGCCTCATGAACACTGAAGCTTTCTTT. It yields the protein CASRSLMNTEAFF.

This clonotype appeared many times. This rearrangement joins TRBV6-5 to TRBJ1-2; 10 nucleotides line up with TRBD1. From germline, CDR1 is MNHEY and CDR2 SVGAGI. The CDR3 has 13 residues. J was trimmed by 6 bases and V by 6 bases; bases with no gene match: 4. The CDR3 sequence is CASRTTGGHGYTF. The CDR3 bases are TGTGCCAGCAGGACGACAGGGGGCCATGGCTACACCTTC.

This clonotype was found many times. The rearrangement uses TRBV3-1 and TRBJ2-5; D call uncertain. Germline V gene sequence: CDR1 LGHDT, CDR2 YNNKEL (reference sequence). The CDR3 spans 11 residues. The germline V and J ends were trimmed by 2 bases and 4 bases, with 2 bases remaining between them. CDR3 sequence (DNA): TGTGCCAGCAGCCAATCAGAGACCCAGTACTTC. As protein: CASSQSETQYF.

This clonotype was seen ten or more times. The V call is TRBV24-1, the J call TRBJ1-1, with D perhaps matching TRBD1 (5 bases). Per germline, CDR1 KGHDR and CDR2 SFDVKD. This CDR3 is built from 15 residues. V gave up 4 bases and J gave up 2 bases, with 13 bases separating them. The CDR3 loop is CATSDPGQGNTEAFF. As DNA, the CDR3 is TGTGCCACCAGTGACCCCGGTCAGGGAAACACTGAAGCTTTCTTT.

This clonotype was observed many times. The gene calls are TRBV6-2 or TRBV6-3 and TRBJ1-5, with 7 bases lining up with TRBD1. The V gene end was trimmed by 6 bases and the J gene end by 5 bases; junction bases not matched to a gene: 7. CDR1 and CDR2 (germline): MNHEY, SVGEGT. This CDR3 has 14 amino acids. In nucleotides, the CDR3 is TGTGCCAGCAGGAAGGGACAGACGGATCAGCCCCAGCATTTT. Protein product: CASRKGQTDQPQHF.

The sample holds many counts of this clonotype. The chain combines TRBV27 with TRBJ1-1; 9 nucleotides agree with TRBD1. This CDR3 has 15 amino acids. After removal of 5 bases from V and 3 bases from J, the junction contained 7 bases not matched to a gene. The V gene's germline CDR1 is MNHEY and CDR2 SMNVEV (reference sequence). The DNA of the CDR3 is TGTGCCAGCAGTATTAACAGGGGGCGGGACACTGAAGCTTTCTTT. Its translation: CASSINRGRDTEAFF.

This clonotype was observed many times. This chain connects TRBV27 to TRBJ2-2, with 9 bases fitting TRBD1. The CDR3 is 17 residues long. The germline CDR1 and CDR2 sequences are MNHEY and SMNVEV (reference sequence). The trim removed 6 bases at V and 1 base at J, leaving 9 bases unmatched. Here the CDR3 DNA reads TGTGCCAGCAGCCCCGGGACAGGGAGTGGGAACACCGGGGAGCTGTTTTTT. Translation: CASSPGTGSGNTGELFF.

The sample holds one count of this clonotype. Being one base from a much bigger clone, this may be a read error. This chain's CDR3 is CGAREGQITDTQYF. CDR3 nucleotide sequence: TGCGGTGCTAGAGAGGGCCAGATCACAGATACGCAGTATTTT. V gene TRBV20-1 combines with J gene TRBJ2-3, with D possibly matching TRBD2 (5 bases). The V gene's germline CDR1 is DFQATT and CDR2 SNEGSKA (reference sequence). The CDR3 sequence is 14 residues long.

This clonotype was seen a few times. The chain links TRBV28 to TRBJ1-2; D is unresolved. CDR1 and CDR2 (germline): MDHEN, SYDVKM. The germline V and J ends were trimmed by 6 bases and 5 bases, with 10 bases remaining between them. This CDR3 has 12 amino acids. In nucleotides, the CDR3 is TGTGCCAGCAGCCCGGCCGCATATGGCTACACCTTC. This translates into CASSPAAYGYTF.

In this sample, this clonotype turned up many times. This sequence joins TRBV7-2 and TRBJ1-1; D ambiguous. V was pared by 2 bases and J by 1 base, with 14 bases between. The CDR3 sequence is 16 residues long. Germline assignment: CDR1 SGHTA and CDR2 FQGNSA. CDR3 region: CASSLRGVTGNTEAFF. In nucleotides, the CDR3 is TGTGCCAGCAGCTTACGCGGGGTCACCGGGAACACTGAAGCTTTCTTT.